The 28 T cell receptor beta chains reported below all come from one sample, sequenced in a study of shared clonotypes between healthy human individuals. Clones were read by immunoSEQ multiplex PCR, and TCRdb kept only the in-frame ones, dropping some. The table shows around 2.5 million clones, with over 85% occurring only once. The sample was naive CD4+ T cells from PBMCs. Subset in this sample: CD45RA+ positively selected. These receptors originate from a man younger than 35 in good health. Some clones in this sample may be carry-over from other donors' samples.

The gene calls are TRBV5-1 and TRBJ1-1; possible D gene TRBD1, 6 bases. V shed 4 bases and J shed 0 bases, with 13 bases lying between them. The CDR3 runs 15 residues. CDR1 is SGHRS, CDR2 YFSETQ, per germline. CDR3 sequence reads: CASSTGQFMNTEAFF. The CDR3 bases are TGCGCCAGCAGCACCGGACAGTTCATGAACACTGAAGCTTTCTTT.

The V gene is TRBV28, the J gene TRBJ2-2; D is possibly TRBD1 or TRBD2 (5 bases each). The CDR3 runs to 16 residues. CDR1 is MDHEN, CDR2 SYDVKM, per germline. Trimming removed 6 bases at V and 6 bases at J, with 20 bases between. In nucleotides, the CDR3 is TGTGCCAGCAGCCGGGAAAGGGGTAAAGGGCCCGGGGAGCTGTTTTTT. Protein product: CASSRERGKGPGELFF.

Concerning this clone itself: Other DNA sequences within the sample encode an identical CDR3. This chain connects TRBV2 to TRBJ1-2; 8 nucleotides match TRBD1. The CDR3 consists of 13 residues. Germline loops: CDR1 SNHLY, CDR2 FYNNEI. Trimming at V came to 5 bases and at J to 5 bases, leaving 4 bases not matched to a gene. CDR3 nucleotides: TGTGCCAGCAGTCTCGGACAGGGATATGGCTACACCTTC. Amino acid sequence: CASSLGQGYGYTF.

V is TRBV7-8 and J is TRBJ2-3, with D maybe TRBD2 (6 bases). This CDR3 has 16 amino acids. The V gene lost 0 bases and the J gene lost 1 base, with 11 bases spanning the gap. Germline CDR1 reads SGHVS; CDR2 reads FQNEAQ. For the CDR3, the DNA is TGTGCCAGCAGCTTAGCGTTTTCGGGGGGCACAGATACGCAGTATTTT. Translated: CASSLAFSGGTDTQYF.

The rearrangement uses TRBV18 and TRBJ2-5, with 13 bases aligning to TRBD2. The CDR3 has 15 amino acids. V shed 8 bases, J shed 1 base, and the junction held 4 bases outside the gene matches. Germline CDR1 and CDR2: KGHSH and LQKENI. CDR3 coding DNA: TGTGCCAGCCGGACTAGCGGGAGAAGCCAAGAGACCCAGTACTTC. This codes for CASRTSGRSQETQYF. The variable domain in full, completed from reference TRBV18 and TRBJ2-5, reads NAGVMQNPRHLVRRRGQEARLRCSPMKGHSHVYWYRQLPEEGLKFMVYLQKENIIDESGMPKERFSAEFPKEGPSILRIQQVVRGDSAAYFCASRTSGRSQETQYFGPGTRLLVL.

This clone appeared a single time. The V gene is TRBV12-5, the J gene TRBJ1-1; 10 bases agree with TRBD1. CDR3 length: 16 amino acids. Germline lookup yields CDR1 LGHNT and CDR2 FRNRAP. J lost 6 bases, V lost 1 base, and 8 bases had no gene match. The CDR3 DNA is TGTGCTAGTGGTTTGGGAGTGACAGGGGGCGCCGCTGAAGCTTTCTTT. This translates into CASGLGVTGGAAEAFF.

The V gene is TRBV28, the J gene TRBJ2-1, with 10 bases fitting TRBD2. The junction had 8 bases not matched to a gene; V was cut back by 8 bases and J by 4 bases. The CDR3 consists of 15 residues. From germline, CDR1 is MDHEN and CDR2 SYDVKM. CDR3 sequence: CASFPGTSVYNEQFF. CDR3 DNA sequence: TGTGCCAGCTTTCCCGGGACTAGCGTTTACAATGAGCAGTTCTTC. Complete variable domain (other parts from reference TRBV28 and TRBJ2-1): DVKVTQSSRYLVKRTGEKVFLECVQDMDHENMFWYRQDPGLGLRLIYFSYDVKMKEKGDIPEGYSVSREKKERFSLILESASTNQTSMYLCASFPGTSVYNEQFFGPGTRLTVL.

This clone appeared once. V usage is TRBV30 and J usage is TRBJ2-5; 12 bases agree with TRBD2. CDR3 length equals 15 residues. The J segment lost 2 bases and the V segment lost 1 base, leaving 2 bases of the junction unmatched. Germline V gene data show CDR1 as GTSNPN and CDR2 as SVGIG (reference sequence). DNA for the CDR3: TGTGCCTGGAGTGGACTAGCGGGAGTACAAGAGACCCAGTACTTC. Protein product: CAWSGLAGVQETQYF.

This chain links TRBV29-1 with TRBJ1-1, with 11 bases matching TRBD1. CDR3 size: 16 residues. The J segment lost 5 bases and the V segment lost 1 base, leaving 9 bases of the junction unmatched. Per germline, CDR1 SQVTM and CDR2 ANQGSEA. CDR3 bases: TGCAGCGTTGAAGTGATGGACAGGGGGCGGCGGACTGAAGCTTTCTTT. Its protein is CSVEVMDRGRRTEAFF.

This clone came up a few times. The chain uses TRBV7-2 and TRBJ1-2; a weak D match, TRBD1 (5 bases). The CDR3 consists of 13 residues. Germline values: CDR1 SGHTA, CDR2 FQGNSA. V dropped 5 bases and J dropped 7 bases, with 14 bases sitting between them. CDR3 amino acids: CASSLPGPFGYTF. The CDR3 DNA reads as TGTGCCAGCAGCCTCCCGGGACCGTTTGGCTACACCTTC. The full variable domain, rest sourced from reference TRBV7-2 and TRBJ1-2, is GAGVSQSPSNKVTEKGKDVELRCDPISGHTALYWYRQSLGQGLEFLIYFQGNSAPDKSGLPSDRFSAERTGGSVSTLTIQRTQQEDSAVYLCASSLPGPFGYTFGSGTRLTVV.

The chain recombines TRBV23-1 with TRBJ1-1; tentative D call: TRBD1 (5 bases). Being an ORF, TRBV23-1 has a function that is uncertain. The CDR3 covers 13 residues. With 4 bases removed from V and 5 bases from J, the gap between germline ends came to 11 bases. CDR3 amino acids: CASSLPGGTEAFF. Written as DNA, the CDR3 is TGCGCCAGCAGTCTACCTGGGGGGACTGAAGCTTTCTTT.

The V call is TRBV7-2, the J call TRBJ2-5; no clear D. This CDR3 is 13 amino acids long. Trimming removed 1 base from V and 7 bases from J, with 10 bases in between. Germline loops: CDR1 SGHTA, CDR2 FQGNSA. The CDR3 region is CASSLDPTGTQYF. The CDR3, as DNA: TGTGCCAGCAGCTTAGACCCCACCGGGACCCAGTACTTC.

The chain employs TRBV28 and TRBJ2-3, with 10 bases aligning to TRBD2. Losses at the gene ends were 6 bases for V and 5 bases for J; bases not matched to a gene: 8. This CDR3 has 15 amino acids. Germline V gene data show CDR1 as MDHEN and CDR2 as SYDVKM. The CDR3 loop reads CASSSPGLAVDTQYF. The CDR3 nucleotides are TGTGCCAGCAGCTCTCCCGGACTAGCGGTAGATACGCAGTATTTT.

The V gene is TRBV6-5, the J gene TRBJ2-7; 10 bases align to TRBD1. Germline V gene sequence: CDR1 MNHEY, CDR2 SVGAGI. This CDR3 has 12 amino acids. The trim removed 6 bases at V and 6 bases at J, leaving 2 bases unmatched. The CDR3: CASRTGGSEQYF. Written as DNA, the CDR3 is TGTGCCAGCAGGACAGGGGGCTCCGAGCAGTACTTC.

CDR3 in DNA: TGCGCCAGCAGCAAGGACGGCGGGAGGGGAAACGAGCAGTACTTC. Its translation is CASSKDGGRGNEQYF. The V and J genes are TRBV4-3 and TRBJ2-7, with 9 nucleotides matching TRBD2. This CDR3 is built from 15 residues. Germline assignment: CDR1 LGHNA and CDR2 YSLEER. Trimming removed 5 bases from V and 5 bases from J; junction bases left unmatched: 10.

This clone is a singleton in its sample. DNA of the CDR3: TGCGCCAGCAGACCTGAGTGGCGGACCGGGGAGCTGTTTTTT. The encoded protein is CASRPEWRTGELFF. The V call is TRBV5-1, the J call TRBJ2-2; D call uncertain. CDR1 and CDR2 from the germline V gene are SGHRS and YFSETQ. With 5 bases removed from V and 5 bases from J, the gap between germline ends came to 13 bases. This CDR3 region has 14 residues.

The rearrangement links TRBV9 to TRBJ2-7; no firm D call. This CDR3 region has 12 residues. The germline V and J ends were trimmed by 5 bases and 5 bases, with 11 bases remaining between them. Germline CDR1 SGDLS, CDR2 YYNGEE. CDR3: CASSFIRDEQYF. Here the CDR3 DNA reads TGTGCCAGCAGTTTTATTCGGGACGAGCAGTACTTC.

The chain joins TRBV28 to TRBJ1-6; the D is unclear. This CDR3 has 14 amino acids. Germline V gene data show CDR1 as MDHEN and CDR2 as SYDVKM. The V end lost 3 bases, the J end lost 4 bases, and 7 bases lay between the germline ends. CDR3 amino acids: CASSFSAYNSPLHF. DNA for the CDR3: TGTGCCAGCAGTTTCTCCGCTTATAATTCACCCCTCCACTTT. The entire variable domain, with the rest obtained from reference TRBV28 and TRBJ1-6, is as follows: DVKVTQSSRYLVKRTGEKVFLECVQDMDHENMFWYRQDPGLGLRLIYFSYDVKMKEKGDIPEGYSVSREKKERFSLILESASTNQTSMYLCASSFSAYNSPLHFGNGTRLTVT.

This clone was observed once. This chain joins TRBV7-3 and TRBJ2-3; 10 bases align to TRBD2. Trimming removed 5 bases from V and 4 bases from J; junction bases left unmatched: 9. The V gene's germline CDR1 is SGHTA and CDR2 FQGTGA. CDR3 size: 16 residues. CDR3 nucleotide sequence: TGTGCCAGCAGCGCCCTCGGTGGACTAGCGGCAGATACGCAGTATTTT. Translating it yields CASSALGGLAADTQYF.

The chain joins TRBV7-2 to TRBJ2-3, with D unresolved. Germline V lookup: CDR1 SGHTA, CDR2 FQGNSA. The CDR3 loop spans 11 amino acids. V was trimmed by 8 bases and J by 4 bases, leaving 7 bases between them. CDR3 sequence: CASGAADTQYF. CDR3 nucleotides: TGTGCCAGCGGCGCGGCAGATACGCAGTATTTT.

V gene TRBV20-1 combines with J gene TRBJ1-1; no definite D call. This CDR3 is built from 11 residues. V gave up 8 bases and J gave up 2 bases, with 9 bases separating them. Germline values: CDR1 DFQATT, CDR2 SNEGSKA (reference sequence). Written as DNA, the CDR3 is TGCAGTACCAGGATCAACACTGAAGCTTTCTTT. It codes for CSTRINTEAFF.

This clone was seen a few times. Other DNA sequences in this specimen translate into the identical CDR3. The V and J genes are TRBV7-3 and TRBJ2-5, with TRBD1 matching over 7 bases. The CDR3 totals 13 residues. J lost 3 bases, V lost 3 bases, and 1 base had no gene match. Germline CDR1 is SGHTA and CDR2 is FQGTGA. CDR3 coding DNA: TGTGCCAGCAGCTTGGGACAGAAAGAGACCCAGTACTTC. It translates to CASSLGQKETQYF.

The chain links TRBV11-3 to TRBJ2-1; D not resolved. The ends were cut back, 0 bases at V and 7 bases at J, with 7 bases in the middle. CDR1 SGHNT and CDR2 YENEEA come from the germline V gene. The CDR3 extends over 13 amino acids. The CDR3 loop is CASSLDSGNEQFF. Here the CDR3 DNA reads TGTGCCAGCAGCTTAGATTCCGGGAATGAGCAGTTCTTC. The full variable domain, its missing parts supplied by reference TRBV11-3 and TRBJ2-1, is EAGVVQSPRYKIIEKKQPVAFWCNPISGHNTLYWYLQNLGQGPELLIRYENEEAVDDSQLPKDRFSAERLKGVDSTLKIQPAELGDSAVYLCASSLDSGNEQFFGPGTRLTVL.

As to this clone: The junction shows a germline mismatch at one end, possibly a read error. The chain has TRBV27 and TRBJ2-5; possible D gene TRBD1, 6 bases. Germline CDR1 MNHEY, CDR2 SMNVEV (reference sequence). The CDR3 runs to 16 residues. CDR3 sequence: CASSPDSRWGQGTQYF. The CDR3 coding sequence is TGTGCCAGCAGCCCGGACAGCCGGTGGGGCCAAGGGACCCAGTACTTC.

The J gene is TRBJ2-3, the V gene TRBV5-1; 7 nucleotides line up with TRBD2. V was clipped by 3 bases and J by 2 bases; unmatched bases: 6. Germline V gene lookup returns CDR1 SGHRS and CDR2 YFSETQ. The CDR3 spans 15 residues. CDR3 protein: CASSSSGAHTDTQYF. The DNA for the CDR3 is TGCGCCAGCAGCTCCAGCGGGGCACACACAGATACGCAGTATTTT.

To note about this clone: Different DNA sequences within this sample yield the same CDR3. V usage is TRBV10-3 and J usage is TRBJ1-1, with D possibly TRBD1 on 5 matching bases. CDR1 and CDR2 (germline): ENHRY, SYGVKD. V lost 2 bases to trimming and J lost 1 base, with 8 bases between them. There are 14 residues in the CDR3. CDR3 residues: CAISEDRGNTEAFF. The CDR3 nucleotides read TGTGCCATCAGTGAGGACAGAGGGAACACTGAAGCTTTCTTT.

The chain is built from TRBV29-1 and TRBJ2-1; 16 bases match TRBD2. Unmatched junction bases numbered 11, after V lost 7 bases and J lost 8 bases. This CDR3 is 16 amino acids long. Germline V lookup: CDR1 SQVTM, CDR2 ANQGSEA. The CDR3 loop is CSAKTGLAGGAYEQFF. CDR3 coding DNA: TGCAGCGCTAAAACGGGACTAGCGGGGGGGGCATATGAGCAGTTCTTC.

The CDR3 region is CASSLSESFETQYF. CDR3 in DNA: TGCGCCAGCAGCCTTTCTGAGAGTTTTGAGACCCAGTACTTC. The V gene is TRBV4-1, the J gene TRBJ2-5; no definite D call. This CDR3 region has 14 residues. Germline CDR1 and CDR2: MGHRA and YSYEKL. The V and J ends lost 4 bases and 5 bases respectively, with 14 bases between them.